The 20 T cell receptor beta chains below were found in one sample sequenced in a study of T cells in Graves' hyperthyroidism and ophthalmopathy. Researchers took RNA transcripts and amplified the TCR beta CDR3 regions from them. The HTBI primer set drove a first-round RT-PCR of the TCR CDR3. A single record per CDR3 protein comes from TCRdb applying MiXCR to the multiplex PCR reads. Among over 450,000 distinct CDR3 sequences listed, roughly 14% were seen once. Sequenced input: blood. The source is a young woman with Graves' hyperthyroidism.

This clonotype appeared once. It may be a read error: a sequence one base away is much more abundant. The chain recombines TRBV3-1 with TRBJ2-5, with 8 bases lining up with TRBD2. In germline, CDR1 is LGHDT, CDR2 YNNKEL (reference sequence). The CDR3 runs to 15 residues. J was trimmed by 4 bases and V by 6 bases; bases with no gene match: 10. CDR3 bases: TGTGCCAGCAGACTCGGGAGGGGGGTGCGAGAGACCCAGTACTTC. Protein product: CASRLGRGVRETQYF.

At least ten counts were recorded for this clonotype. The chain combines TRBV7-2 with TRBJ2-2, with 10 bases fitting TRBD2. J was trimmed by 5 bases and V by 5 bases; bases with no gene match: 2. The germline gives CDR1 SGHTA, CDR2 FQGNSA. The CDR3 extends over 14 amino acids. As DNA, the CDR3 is TGTGCCAGCAGCGTGGGACTAGCGACCGGGGAGCTGTTTTTT. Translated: CASSVGLATGELFF.

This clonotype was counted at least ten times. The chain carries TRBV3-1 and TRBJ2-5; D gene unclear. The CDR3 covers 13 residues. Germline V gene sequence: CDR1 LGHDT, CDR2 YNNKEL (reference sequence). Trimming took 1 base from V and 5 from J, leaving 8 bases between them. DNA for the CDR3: TGTGCCAGCAGCCAAGTGATTAGGGAGACCCAGTACTTC. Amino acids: CASSQVIRETQYF.

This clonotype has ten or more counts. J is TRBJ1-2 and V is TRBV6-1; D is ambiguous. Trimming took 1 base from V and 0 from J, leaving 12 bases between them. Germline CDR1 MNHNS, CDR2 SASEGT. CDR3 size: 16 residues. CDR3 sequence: CASSEGLQASNYGYTF. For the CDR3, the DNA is TGTGCCAGCAGTGAAGGTCTACAAGCATCTAACTATGGCTACACCTTC.

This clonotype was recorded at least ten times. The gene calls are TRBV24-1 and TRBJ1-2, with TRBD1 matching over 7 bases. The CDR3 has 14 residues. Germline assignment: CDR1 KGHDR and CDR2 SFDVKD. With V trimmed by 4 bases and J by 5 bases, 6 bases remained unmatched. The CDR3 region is CATSETGVEYGYTF. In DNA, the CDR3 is TGTGCCACCAGTGAAACAGGGGTAGAATATGGCTACACCTTC.

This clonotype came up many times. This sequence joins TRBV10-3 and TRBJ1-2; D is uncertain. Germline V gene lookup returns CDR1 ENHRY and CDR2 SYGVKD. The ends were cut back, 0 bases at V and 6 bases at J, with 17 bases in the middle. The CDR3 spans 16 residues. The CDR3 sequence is CAISESLTAPLNGYTF. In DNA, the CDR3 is TGTGCCATCAGTGAGTCTTTGACTGCACCTCTTAATGGCTACACCTTC.

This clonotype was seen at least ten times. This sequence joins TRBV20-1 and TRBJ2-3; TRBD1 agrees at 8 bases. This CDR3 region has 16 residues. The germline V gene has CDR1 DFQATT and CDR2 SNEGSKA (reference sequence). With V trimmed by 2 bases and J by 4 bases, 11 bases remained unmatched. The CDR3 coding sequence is TGCAGTGCTAGAAACAGAGACAGGGGTGGCGCAGATACGCAGTATTTT. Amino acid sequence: CSARNRDRGGADTQYF.

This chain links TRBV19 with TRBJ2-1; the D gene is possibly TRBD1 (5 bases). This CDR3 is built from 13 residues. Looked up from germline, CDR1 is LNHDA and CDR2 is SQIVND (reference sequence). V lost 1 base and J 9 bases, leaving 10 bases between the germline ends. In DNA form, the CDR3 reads TGTGCCAGTAGTATAGGGACAAATTCTGAGCAGTTCTTC. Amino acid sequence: CASSIGTNSEQFF. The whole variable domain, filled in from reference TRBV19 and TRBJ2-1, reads DGGITQSPKYLFRKEGQNVTLSCEQNLNHDAMYWYRQDPGQGLRLIYYSQIVNDFQKGDIAEGYSVSREKKESFPLTVTSAQKNPTAFYLCASSIGTNSEQFFGPGTRLTVL.

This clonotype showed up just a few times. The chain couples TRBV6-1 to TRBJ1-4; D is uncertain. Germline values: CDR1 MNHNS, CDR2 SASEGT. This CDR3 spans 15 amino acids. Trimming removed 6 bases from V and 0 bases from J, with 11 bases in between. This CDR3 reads CASRGGYTTNEKLFF. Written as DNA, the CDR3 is TGTGCCAGCAGGGGAGGGTACACAACTAATGAAAAACTGTTTTTT.

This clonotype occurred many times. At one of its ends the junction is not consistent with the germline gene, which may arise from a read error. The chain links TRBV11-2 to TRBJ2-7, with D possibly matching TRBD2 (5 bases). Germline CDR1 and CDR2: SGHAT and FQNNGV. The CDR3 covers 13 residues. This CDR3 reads CASGLSEGQEQYF. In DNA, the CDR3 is TGTGCCAGCGGCTTATCTGAGGGTCAGGAGCAGTACTTC.

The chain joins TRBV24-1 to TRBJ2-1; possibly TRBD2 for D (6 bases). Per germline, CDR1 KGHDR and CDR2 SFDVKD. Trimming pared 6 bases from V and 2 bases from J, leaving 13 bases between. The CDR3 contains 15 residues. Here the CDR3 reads CATSNGGRTYNEQFF. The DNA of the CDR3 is TGTGCCACCAGTAATGGGGGGAGGACCTACAATGAGCAGTTCTTC.

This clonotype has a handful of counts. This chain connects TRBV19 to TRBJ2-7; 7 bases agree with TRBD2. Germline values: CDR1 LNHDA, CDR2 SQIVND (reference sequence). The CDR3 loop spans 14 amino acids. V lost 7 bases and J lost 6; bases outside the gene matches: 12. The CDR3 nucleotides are TGTGCCAGTAAGGCTAGCGGCCTCATGGGCGAGCAGTACTTC. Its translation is CASKASGLMGEQYF.

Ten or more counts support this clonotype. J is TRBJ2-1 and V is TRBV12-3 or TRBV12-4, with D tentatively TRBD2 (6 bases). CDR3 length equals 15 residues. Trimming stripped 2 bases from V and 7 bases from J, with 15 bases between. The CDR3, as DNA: TGTGCCAGCAGTTTACAAGTAACTGGGGGGAATGAGCAGTTCTTC. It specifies CASSLQVTGGNEQFF.

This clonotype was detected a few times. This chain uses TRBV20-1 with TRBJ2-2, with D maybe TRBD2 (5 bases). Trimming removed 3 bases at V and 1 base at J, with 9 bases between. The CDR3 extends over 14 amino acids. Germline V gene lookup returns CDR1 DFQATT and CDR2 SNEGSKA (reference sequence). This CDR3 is CSARPLENTGELFF. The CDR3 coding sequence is TGCAGTGCTAGGCCACTAGAGAACACCGGGGAGCTGTTTTTT.

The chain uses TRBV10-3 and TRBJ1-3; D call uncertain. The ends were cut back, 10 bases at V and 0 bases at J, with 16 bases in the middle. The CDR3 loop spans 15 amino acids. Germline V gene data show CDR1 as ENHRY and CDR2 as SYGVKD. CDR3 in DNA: TGTGCCACCTCCCTCGCCAGTAGCTCTGGAAACACCATATATTTT. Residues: CATSLASSSGNTIYF.

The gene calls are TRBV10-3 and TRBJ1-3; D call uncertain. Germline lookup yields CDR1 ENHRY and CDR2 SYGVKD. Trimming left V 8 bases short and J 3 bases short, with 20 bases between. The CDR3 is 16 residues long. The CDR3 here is CAIRTLGQAYGNTIYF. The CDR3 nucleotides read TGTGCCATCCGAACCCTCGGGCAGGCCTATGGAAACACCATATATTTT.

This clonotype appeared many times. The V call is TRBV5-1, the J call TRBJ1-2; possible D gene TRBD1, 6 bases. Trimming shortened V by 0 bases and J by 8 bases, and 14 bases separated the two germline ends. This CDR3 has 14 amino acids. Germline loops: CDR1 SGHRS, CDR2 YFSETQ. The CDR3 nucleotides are TGCGCCAGCAGCTTGGCGCAGGGGTTGGAGGGCTACACCTTC. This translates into CASSLAQGLEGYTF.

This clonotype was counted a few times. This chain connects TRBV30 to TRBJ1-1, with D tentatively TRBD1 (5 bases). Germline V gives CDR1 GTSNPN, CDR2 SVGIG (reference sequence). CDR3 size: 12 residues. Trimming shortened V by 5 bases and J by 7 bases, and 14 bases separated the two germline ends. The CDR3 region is CAWAGPFVEAFF. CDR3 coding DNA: TGTGCCTGGGCGGGACCGTTTGTTGAAGCTTTCTTT.

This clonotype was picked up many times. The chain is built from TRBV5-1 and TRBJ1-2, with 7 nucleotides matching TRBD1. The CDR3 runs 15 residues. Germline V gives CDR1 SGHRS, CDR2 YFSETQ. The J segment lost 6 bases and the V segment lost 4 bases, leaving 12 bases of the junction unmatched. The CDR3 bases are TGCGCCAGCAGCGCGAATACAGGGGAATTGGATGGCTACACCTTC. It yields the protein CASSANTGELDGYTF.

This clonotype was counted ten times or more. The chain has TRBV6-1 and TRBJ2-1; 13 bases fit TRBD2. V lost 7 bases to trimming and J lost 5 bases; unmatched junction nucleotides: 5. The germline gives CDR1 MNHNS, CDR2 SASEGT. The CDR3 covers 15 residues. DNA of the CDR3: TGTGCCAGCAAGGGACTAGCGGGACTCCACAATGAGCAGTTCTTC. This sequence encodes CASKGLAGLHNEQFF.